This note documents a single T cell receptor (beta chain) sequence. Its target antigen remains unknown. No clone much larger than this one lies a single base away; base qualities are absent. The CDR3 contains 16 residues, cysteine and phenylalanine counted. Here the CDR3 DNA is all that survives: 48 bases in frame from base 1. Per the germline V gene (reference sequence), MNHNY is the CDR1 and SVGAGI is the CDR2. V is cut back by 6 bases and J by 2 bases, with 10 bases in the junction unmatched. TCRbeta CDR3 regions were amplified from genomic DNA by means of the immunoSEQ Assay, a bias-controlled multiplex PCR. As for the original processing: The number of nucleated cells in each sample was estimated by amplification of reference gene primers within the assay. To quantify the absolute abundance of each unique TCRbeta CDR3 rearrangement, sequence reads were collapsed and filtered. For each sample, productive Simpson clonality was calculated by taking the square root of Simpson's diversity index across productive rearrangements. TCRdb retrieved this table from immuneACCESS and kept in-frame rearrangements only. Not all clones are present; in checked studies, unresolved V genes account for under half, and no reason is known for the remainder. Clone size and the V and J calls come from that table; the DNA yielded D and trimming. This sample is represented by 70,000 to 95,000 clones; more than 80% of them were singletons. The top ten constitute roughly 2.5% of the sample.

This specimen comes from a study of blood T cell repertoires in COVID-19 (dated by TCRdb to the early 2020s). Describing the broader study: Collaborator samples came from the United States, Italy and Spain and covered acute and convalescent phases of COVID-19. The prospective study material was composed of cDNA or gDNA derived from T cells, B-cell-depleted T cells, or PBMCs. Subjects who had been exposed to COVID-19, were actively infected with it, or had recovered from it provided the deeply sampled blood TCRbeta repertoires that made up the dataset. A freely available public database, intended as a resource for researchers studying the immune response to SARS-CoV-2, is where the repertoires were released. Samples came from the ongoing ImmuneRACE study (first 160 participants) plus 1,254 subjects from 6 global collaborators. A de-identified subject ID, COVID-19 status, age in years and sex were almost always included in the sample metadata. Where available, HLA class I and class II types were obtained from metadata supplied by the sample provider rather than from assay-based typing. Study-level results and caveats: The quantity of clinical and demographic metadata differed by source and by participant and was supplied without curation.

At one collaborating source in Seattle, patients were enrolled during active infection and were followed longitudinally through the course of disease. Whole blood was collected in K2EDTA tubes by collaborating institutions according to the institutions' own protocols. Collaborator samples were shipped for TCRbeta analysis as frozen whole blood, isolated PBMCs, or DNA extracted from either sample type. The chain uses TRBV6-6 and TRBJ1-2; 9 central bases correspond to TRBD1. This TCR derives from a man between 50 and 59 years old with COVID-19, enrolled during active disease. Input material: peripheral blood. The CDR3 reads CASSPPRDRVNYGYTF. The sequenced DNA: TGTGCCAGCAGCCCCCCGAGGGACAGGGTCAACTATGGCTACACCTTC.